This record covers a single T cell receptor (beta chain). The specificity of this receptor is unknown. No per-base quality is available; no much larger clone lies one base away. After removal of 5 bases from V and 6 bases from J, the junction retains 14 bases not matched to a gene. Taken from the germline V gene (reference sequence), the CDR1 and CDR2 loops are SEHNR and FQNEAQ. Inclusive of the bounding cysteine and phenylalanine, the CDR3 is 17 residues long. Only the CDR3 part of the read is kept: 51 bases, read in frame from the first base. This entry comes from a study of control samples from healthy donors and cancer patients (dated by TCRdb to the early 2020s). Library construction relied on the immunoSEQ multiplex PCR assay. The table was pulled from immuneACCESS by TCRdb, which kept in-frame rearrangements only. Such tables lose some clones; where checked, under half of the loss comes from unresolved V genes, and the rest has no known cause. The sample table holds fewer than 30,000 clones, of which roughly 89% were seen once. The leading ten clones occupy 1.6% of the sample.

The chain employs TRBV7-9 and TRBJ2-1, with TRBD2 matching 9 junction bases. This TCR was sampled from a woman between 40 and 55 years old with lung cancer. The sample taken for sequencing was PBMCs. CDR3 region: CASSPASGAPLSNEQFF. The nucleotides read TGTGCCAGCAGCCCTGCTAGCGGGGCGCCTTTGAGCAATGAGCAGTTCTTC.